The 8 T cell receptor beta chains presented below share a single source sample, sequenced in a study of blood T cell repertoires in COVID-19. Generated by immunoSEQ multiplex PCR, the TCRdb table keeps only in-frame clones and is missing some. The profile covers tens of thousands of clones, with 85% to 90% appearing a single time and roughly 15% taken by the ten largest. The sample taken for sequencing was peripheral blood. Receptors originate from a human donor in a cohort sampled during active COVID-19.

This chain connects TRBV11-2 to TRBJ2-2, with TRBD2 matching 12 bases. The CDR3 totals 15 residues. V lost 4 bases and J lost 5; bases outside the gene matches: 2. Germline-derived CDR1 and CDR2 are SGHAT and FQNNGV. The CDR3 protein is CASSWTSGETGELFF. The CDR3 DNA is TGTGCCAGCAGCTGGACTAGCGGGGAAACCGGGGAGCTGTTTTTT.

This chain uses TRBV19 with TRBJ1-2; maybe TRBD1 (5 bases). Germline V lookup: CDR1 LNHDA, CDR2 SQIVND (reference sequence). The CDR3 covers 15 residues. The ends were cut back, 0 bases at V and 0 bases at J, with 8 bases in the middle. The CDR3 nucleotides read TGTGCCAGTAGTATAGAGGTGGGGCCTAACTATGGCTACACCTTC. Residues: CASSIEVGPNYGYTF.

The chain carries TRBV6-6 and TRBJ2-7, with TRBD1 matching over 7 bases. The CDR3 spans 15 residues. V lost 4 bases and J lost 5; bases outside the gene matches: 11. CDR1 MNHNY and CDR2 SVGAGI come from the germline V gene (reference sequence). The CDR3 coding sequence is TGTGCCAGCAGTTCCCAGGGACAGTCCACTGACGAGCAGTACTTC. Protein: CASSSQGQSTDEQYF.

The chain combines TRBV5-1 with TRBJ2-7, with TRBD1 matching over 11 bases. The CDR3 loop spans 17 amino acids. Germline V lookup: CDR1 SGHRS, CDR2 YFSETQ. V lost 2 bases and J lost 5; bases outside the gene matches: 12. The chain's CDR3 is CASSFEGPRTGGNEQYF. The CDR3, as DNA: TGCGCCAGCAGCTTCGAAGGGCCTCGGACAGGGGGCAACGAGCAGTACTTC.

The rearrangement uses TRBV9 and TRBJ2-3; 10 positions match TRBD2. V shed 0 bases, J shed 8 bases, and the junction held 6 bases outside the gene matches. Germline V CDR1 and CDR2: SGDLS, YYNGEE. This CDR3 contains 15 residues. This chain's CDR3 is CASSVASGTSATQYF. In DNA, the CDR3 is TGTGCCAGCAGCGTAGCTTCGGGGACTAGCGCTACGCAGTATTTT.

CDR3 coding DNA: TGTGCCTGGAGTGTCAGGGATTCTTCTTTATCACCCCTCCACTTT. This codes for CAWSVRDSSLSPLHF. The rearrangement uses TRBV30 and TRBJ1-6; D is perhaps TRBD1 (5 bases). Trimming removed 0 bases at V and 10 bases at J, with 16 bases between. The V gene's germline CDR1 is GTSNPN and CDR2 SVGIG (reference sequence). This CDR3 is 15 amino acids long. Drawing the rest from reference TRBV30 and TRBJ1-6, the complete variable domain is SQTIHQWPATLVQPVGSPLSLECTVEGTSNPNLYWYRQAAGRGLQLLFYSVGIGQISSEVPQNLSASRPQDRQFILSSKKLLLSDSGFYLCAWSVRDSSLSPLHFGNGTRLTVT.

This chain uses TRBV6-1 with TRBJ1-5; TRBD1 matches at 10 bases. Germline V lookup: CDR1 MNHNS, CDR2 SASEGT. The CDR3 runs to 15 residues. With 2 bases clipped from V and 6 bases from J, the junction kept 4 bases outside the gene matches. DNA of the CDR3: TGTGCCAGCAGTGAAAGGGACAGGGGACGTCAGCCCCAGCATTTT. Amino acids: CASSERDRGRQPQHF.

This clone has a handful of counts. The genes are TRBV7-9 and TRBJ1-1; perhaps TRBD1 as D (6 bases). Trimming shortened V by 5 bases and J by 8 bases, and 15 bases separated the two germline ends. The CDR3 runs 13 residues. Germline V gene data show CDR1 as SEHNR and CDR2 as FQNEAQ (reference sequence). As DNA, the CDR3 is TGTGCCAGCAGCCTCGGACAGTCGGGGGAAGCTTTCTTT. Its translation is CASSLGQSGEAFF.